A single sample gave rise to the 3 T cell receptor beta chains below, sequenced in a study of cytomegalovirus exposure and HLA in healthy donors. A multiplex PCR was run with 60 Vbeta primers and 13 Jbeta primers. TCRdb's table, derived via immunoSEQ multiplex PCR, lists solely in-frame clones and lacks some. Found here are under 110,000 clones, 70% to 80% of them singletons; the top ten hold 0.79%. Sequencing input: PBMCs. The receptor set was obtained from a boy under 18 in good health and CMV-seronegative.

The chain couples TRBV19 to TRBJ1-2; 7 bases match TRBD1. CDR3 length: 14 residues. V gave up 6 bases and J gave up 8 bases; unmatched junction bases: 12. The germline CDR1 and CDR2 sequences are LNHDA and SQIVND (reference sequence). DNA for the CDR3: TGTGCCAGTAGCGATCACAGGGGAGTGGGCGGCTACACCTTC. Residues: CASSDHRGVGGYTF.

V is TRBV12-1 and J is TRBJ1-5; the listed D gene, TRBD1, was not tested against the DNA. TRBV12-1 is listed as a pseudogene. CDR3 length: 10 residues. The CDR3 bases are TGTGCCACCCCTGCAGAGCCCCAGCATTTT. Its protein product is CATPAEPQHF.

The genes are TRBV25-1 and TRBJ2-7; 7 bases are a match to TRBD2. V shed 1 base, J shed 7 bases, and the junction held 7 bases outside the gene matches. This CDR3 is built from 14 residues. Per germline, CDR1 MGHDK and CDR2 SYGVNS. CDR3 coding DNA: TGTGCCAGCAGTGAATTGGGAGGGGCGCGGGAGCAGTACTTC. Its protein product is CASSELGGAREQYF.